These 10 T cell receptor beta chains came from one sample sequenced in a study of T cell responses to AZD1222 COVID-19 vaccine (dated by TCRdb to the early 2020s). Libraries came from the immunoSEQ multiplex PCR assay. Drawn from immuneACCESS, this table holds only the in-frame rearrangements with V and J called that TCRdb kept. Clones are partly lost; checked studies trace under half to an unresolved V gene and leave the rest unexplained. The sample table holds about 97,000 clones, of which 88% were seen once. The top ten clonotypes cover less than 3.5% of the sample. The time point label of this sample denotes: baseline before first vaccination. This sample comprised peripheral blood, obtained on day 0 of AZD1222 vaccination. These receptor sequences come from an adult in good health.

DNA for the CDR3: TGCGCCAGCAGCTACCCTAGTAAGGCGAACACCATATATTTT. This codes for CASSYPSKANTIYF. This chain uses TRBV4-1 with TRBJ1-3; D ambiguous. There are 14 residues in the CDR3. V was cut by 5 bases and J by 7 bases, with 15 bases left in between. Per germline, CDR1 MGHRA and CDR2 YSYEKL.

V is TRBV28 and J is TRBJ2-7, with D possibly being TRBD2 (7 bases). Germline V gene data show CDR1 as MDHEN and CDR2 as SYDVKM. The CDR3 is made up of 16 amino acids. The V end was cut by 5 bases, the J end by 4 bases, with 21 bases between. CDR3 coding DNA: TGTGCCAGCAGTCCCCTAAGGGGGGGGCGCGTTTACGAGCAGTACTTC. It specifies CASSPLRGGRVYEQYF.

CDR3 sequence: CASSRWEQQPQHF. DNA of the CDR3: TGTGCCAGCAGTCGGTGGGAACAACAGCCCCAGCATTTT. The V and J genes are TRBV6-2 or TRBV6-3 and TRBJ1-5; D ambiguous. Per the germline V gene, CDR1 is MNHEY and CDR2 is SVGEGT. V was trimmed by 5 bases and J by 7 bases, leaving 12 bases between them. The CDR3 has 13 amino acids.

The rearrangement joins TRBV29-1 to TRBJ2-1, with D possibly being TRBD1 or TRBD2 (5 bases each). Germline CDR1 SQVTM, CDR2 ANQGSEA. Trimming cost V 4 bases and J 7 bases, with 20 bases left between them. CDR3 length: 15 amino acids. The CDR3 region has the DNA TGCAGCGTTGGGCAGGGACGAATGTTGGGGAATGAGCAGTTCTTC. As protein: CSVGQGRMLGNEQFF.

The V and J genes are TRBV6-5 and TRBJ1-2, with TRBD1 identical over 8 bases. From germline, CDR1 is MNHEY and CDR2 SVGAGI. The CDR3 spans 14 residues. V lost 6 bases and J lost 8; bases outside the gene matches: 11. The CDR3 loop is CASRLIRGQQGYTF. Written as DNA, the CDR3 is TGTGCCAGCAGATTGATCAGGGGGCAACAAGGCTACACCTTC.

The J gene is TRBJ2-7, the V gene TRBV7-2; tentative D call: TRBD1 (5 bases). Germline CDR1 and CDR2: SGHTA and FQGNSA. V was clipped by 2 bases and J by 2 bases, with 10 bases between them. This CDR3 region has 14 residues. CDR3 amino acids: CASSLPGRTYEQYF. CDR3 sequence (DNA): TGTGCCAGCAGCTTACCAGGGCGCACCTACGAGCAGTACTTC.

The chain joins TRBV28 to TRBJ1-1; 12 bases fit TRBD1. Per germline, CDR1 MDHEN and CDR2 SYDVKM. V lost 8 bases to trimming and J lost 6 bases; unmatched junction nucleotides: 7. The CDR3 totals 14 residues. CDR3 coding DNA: TGTGCCAGCCGGGGACAGGGGGCGAGCGCTGAAGCTTTCTTT. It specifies CASRGQGASAEAFF.

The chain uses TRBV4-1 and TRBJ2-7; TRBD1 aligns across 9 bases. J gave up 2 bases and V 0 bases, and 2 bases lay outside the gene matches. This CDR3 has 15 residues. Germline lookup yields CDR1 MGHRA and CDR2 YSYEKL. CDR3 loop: CASSQDWDRAYEQYF. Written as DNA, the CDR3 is TGCGCCAGCAGCCAAGATTGGGACAGGGCCTACGAGCAGTACTTC.

The CDR3 here is CASRSGGTPGNQPQHF. CDR3 nucleotides: TGTGCCAGCAGGTCCGGGGGGACACCAGGCAATCAGCCCCAGCATTTT. The rearrangement joins TRBV28 to TRBJ1-5, with D possibly TRBD1 on 6 matching bases. The CDR3 is 16 amino acids. The ends were cut back, 6 bases at V and 2 bases at J, with 17 bases in the middle. Germline V gene sequence: CDR1 MDHEN, CDR2 SYDVKM. Variable domain in full (rest from reference TRBV28 and TRBJ1-5): DVKVTQSSRYLVKRTGEKVFLECVQDMDHENMFWYRQDPGLGLRLIYFSYDVKMKEKGDIPEGYSVSREKKERFSLILESASTNQTSMYLCASRSGGTPGNQPQHFGDGTRLSIL.

CDR3 region: CASSPGAGDQGTQYF. The CDR3 DNA is TGTGCCAGCAGTCCTGGGGCGGGAGACCAAGGTACGCAGTATTTT. The chain joins TRBV28 to TRBJ2-3; 7 nucleotides align to TRBD2. The CDR3 is made up of 15 amino acids. The V gene end was trimmed by 5 bases and the J gene end by 8 bases; junction bases not matched to a gene: 13. Germline CDR1 reads MDHEN; CDR2 reads SYDVKM. Combining the CDR3 with reference TRBV28 and TRBJ2-3 gives the whole variable domain DVKVTQSSRYLVKRTGEKVFLECVQDMDHENMFWYRQDPGLGLRLIYFSYDVKMKEKGDIPEGYSVSREKKERFSLILESASTNQTSMYLCASSPGAGDQGTQYFGPGTRLTVL.